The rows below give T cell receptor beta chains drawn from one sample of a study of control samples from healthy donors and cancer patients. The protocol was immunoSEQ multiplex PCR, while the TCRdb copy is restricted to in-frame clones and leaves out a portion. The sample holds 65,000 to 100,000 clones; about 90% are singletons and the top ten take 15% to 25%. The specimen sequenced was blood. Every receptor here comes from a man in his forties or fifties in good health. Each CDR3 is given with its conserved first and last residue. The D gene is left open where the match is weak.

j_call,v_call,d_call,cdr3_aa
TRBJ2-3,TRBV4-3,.,CASQPRGDRTDTQYF
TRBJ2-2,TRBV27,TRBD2,CASSLASGATGELFF
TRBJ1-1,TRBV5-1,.,CASSLDVNTEAFF
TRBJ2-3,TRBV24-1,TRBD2,CATSDASGGHATQYF
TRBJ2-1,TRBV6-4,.,CASSALDGNEQFF
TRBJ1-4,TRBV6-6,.,CASSTSRNEKLFF
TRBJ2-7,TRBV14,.,CASSQIGGTYYEQYF
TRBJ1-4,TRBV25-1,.,CASSGASGVANEKLFF
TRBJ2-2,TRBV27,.,CASSFGRQGTGELFF
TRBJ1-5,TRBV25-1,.,CASTGGYGNQPQHF
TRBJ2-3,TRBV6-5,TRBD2,CASSYSSLADTDTQYF
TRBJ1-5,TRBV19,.,CASSVNLQQNQPQHF
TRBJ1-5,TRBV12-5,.,CASGLLEPPGPQHF
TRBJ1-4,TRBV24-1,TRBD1,CATSDLVGTEDNEKLFF